This T cell receptor beta chain was obtained from a study of cytomegalovirus exposure and HLA in healthy donors. Study results and caveats: Most TCR sequences were uncommon, yet certain public TCRs appeared in many donors.

Per germline, CDR1 LNHDA and CDR2 SQIVND (reference sequence). The CDR3 contains 14 residues. Trimming removed 6 bases from V and 7 bases from J, with 16 bases in between. The data were produced by immunoSEQ multiplex PCR, yet TCRdb's version contains in-frame clones alone and is incomplete. The sample has approximately 210,000 clones; roughly 88% are singletons. Points on this clone: What it binds is unknown.

The clonotype originates from a woman under 30 in good health and CMV-seronegative. The sequenced sample was PBMCs. The chain has TRBV19 and TRBJ2-1, with D possibly matching TRBD2 (6 bases). This CDR3 is CASRRESGFNEQFF. The DNA of the CDR3 is TGTGCCAGTAGACGGGAGTCAGGCTTTAATGAGCAGTTCTTC.